This TCR beta chain is drawn from a study of blood T cells in healthy people across ages. A remark on this clonotype: Its matching antigen is unknown.

With 5 bases removed from V and 4 bases from J, the gap between germline ends came to 14 bases. The CDR3 has 14 amino acids. The germline V gene has CDR1 SGHTA and CDR2 FQGNSA. It was with a sample-barcoded 5' primer and a J-beta primer mix that a second PCR of roughly 7 to 12 cycles was run. A template-switch adaptor that had 12 random nucleotides put a tag on each cDNA molecule. MiXCR was run by TCRdb on the 5' RACE reads, yielding one entry per CDR3 protein. The profile shows roughly 1.7 million distinct CDR3 sequences, roughly 30% of them singletons. Notes on the study in general: Leaving the PBMCs unsorted stopped any conclusive comparison of naive versus antigen-experienced cells. Per million T cells, TCR beta diversity dropped roughly linearly as age increased.

Sequencing was performed on blood. This chain links TRBV7-2 with TRBJ1-1; D may be TRBD1 (5 bases). This clonotype was sampled from a woman aged 25-40 years in good health. CDR3 loop: CASSRPYGGTEAFF. As DNA, the CDR3 is TGTGCCAGCAGCCGGCCCTACGGGGGCACTGAAGCTTTCTTT.